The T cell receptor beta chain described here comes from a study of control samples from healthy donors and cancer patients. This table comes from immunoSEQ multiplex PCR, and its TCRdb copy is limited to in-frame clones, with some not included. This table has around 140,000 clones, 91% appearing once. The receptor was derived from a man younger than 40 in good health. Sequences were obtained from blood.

For the CDR3, the DNA is TGTGCCAGCAGCTTTTCTAACAGCTACGAGCAGTACTTC. It yields the protein CASSFSNSYEQYF. The rearrangement joins TRBV11-2 to TRBJ2-7; D gene unclear. Trimming cost V 3 bases and J 3 bases, with 9 bases left between them. Germline V gene lookup returns CDR1 SGHAT and CDR2 FQNNGV. CDR3 length equals 13 residues. Drawing the rest from reference TRBV11-2 and TRBJ2-7, the complete variable domain is EAGVAQSPRYKIIEKRQSVAFWCNPISGHATLYWYQQILGQGPKLLIQFQNNGVVDDSQLPKDRFSAERLKGVDSTLKIQPAKLEDSAVYLCASSFSNSYEQYFGPGTRLTVT.